These 23 T cell receptor beta chains were sequenced from one sample in a study of T cell responses to AZD1222 COVID-19 vaccine. The protocol was immunoSEQ multiplex PCR, while the TCRdb copy is restricted to in-frame clones and leaves out a portion. The table lists about 140,000 clones, about 91% of them singletons, with roughly 3.6% in the top ten. This specimen consisted of peripheral blood, obtained 28 days after the second AZD1222 dose. The receptors shown here come from an adult who received the AZD1222 COVID-19 vaccine.

This clone occurred once. The chain recombines TRBV6-6 with TRBJ2-2; the D gene is possibly TRBD2 (6 bases). Per the germline V gene, CDR1 is MNHNY and CDR2 is SVGAGI (reference sequence). CDR3 length: 14 residues. Deletions cut 6 bases from V and 2 bases from J, with 10 bases between. CDR3 sequence: CASSGTYNTGELFF. DNA of the CDR3: TGTGCCAGCAGCGGGACTTACAACACCGGGGAGCTGTTTTTT.

This clone was picked up one time. This chain links TRBV3-1 (or the pseudogene TRBV3-2) with TRBJ2-7, with D possibly being TRBD1 (7 bases). V was shortened by 3 bases and J by 5 bases, with 20 bases between the two germline ends. Germline V gene sequence: CDR1 LGHDT, CDR2 YNNKEL (reference sequence). The CDR3 has 16 amino acids. The CDR3 loop is CASSQPQGEVLNEQYF. The CDR3 nucleotides read TGTGCCAGCAGCCAGCCCCAGGGGGAGGTTCTGAACGAGCAGTACTTC.

This clone appeared once. This chain connects TRBV4-3 to TRBJ2-7; D might be TRBD2 (5 bases). Germline V gene lookup returns CDR1 LGHNA and CDR2 YSLEER. V was clipped by 0 bases and J by 1 base, with 13 bases between them. This CDR3 region has 16 residues. The CDR3 loop reads CASSQDVIGISYEQYF. The DNA for the CDR3 is TGCGCCAGCAGCCAAGATGTAATCGGGATTTCCTACGAGCAGTACTTC.

The chain combines TRBV15 with TRBJ1-1; 8 bases are a match to TRBD1. Unmatched junction bases numbered 11, after V lost 2 bases and J lost 9 bases. Germline CDR1 reads LNHNV; CDR2 reads YYDKDF (reference sequence). This CDR3 contains 15 residues. The CDR3 sequence is CATSRHLTGEVKAFF. Written as DNA, the CDR3 is TGTGCCACCAGCAGACATCTGACAGGGGAGGTTAAAGCTTTCTTT. The complete variable domain, with remaining parts taken from reference TRBV15 and TRBJ1-1, reads DAMVIQNPRYQVTQFGKPVTLSCSQTLNHNVMYWYQQKSSQAPKLLFHYYDKDFNNEADTPDNFQSRRPNTSFCFLDIRSPGLGDTAMYLCATSRHLTGEVKAFFGQGTRLTVV.

V and J are TRBV30 and TRBJ2-3, with 12 bases matching TRBD2. The V and J ends lost 2 bases and 2 bases, in that order; junction bases with no gene match: 2. Germline CDR1 and CDR2: GTSNPN and SVGIG (reference sequence). CDR3 size: 15 residues. This CDR3 reads CAWSTSGRPTDTQYF. CDR3 nucleotide sequence: TGTGCCTGGAGTACTAGCGGGAGGCCCACAGATACGCAGTATTTT.

V gene TRBV18 combines with J gene TRBJ1-6; the D is unclear. Trimming shortened V by 1 base and J by 5 bases, and 12 bases separated the two germline ends. In germline, CDR1 is KGHSH, CDR2 LQKENI. CDR3 length: 16 residues. The CDR3 reads CASSPRARENNSPLHF. CDR3 nucleotides: TGTGCCAGCTCACCACGGGCTCGGGAAAATAATTCACCCCTCCACTTT.

This sequence joins TRBV4-3 and TRBJ2-1; TRBD2 matches 10 bases. From germline, CDR1 is LGHNA and CDR2 YSLEER. V gave up 4 bases and J gave up 3 bases; unmatched junction bases: 9. The CDR3 sequence is 17 residues long. This CDR3 is CASSPTPPSGGYNEQFF. DNA for the CDR3: TGCGCCAGCAGCCCGACCCCTCCTAGCGGGGGCTACAATGAGCAGTTCTTC.

This clone has only one observation. The V gene is TRBV2, the J gene TRBJ1-2, with D unclear. Per the germline V gene, CDR1 is SNHLY and CDR2 is FYNNEI. V lost 1 base to trimming and J lost 4 bases, with 10 bases between them. The length of the CDR3 is 14 residues. CDR3 residues: CASSEGIQSYGYTF. CDR3 nucleotides: TGTGCCAGCAGTGAAGGTATCCAGTCCTATGGCTACACCTTC.

V usage is TRBV30 and J usage is TRBJ2-2, with D unclear. Germline V gene data show CDR1 as GTSNPN and CDR2 as SVGIG (reference sequence). The CDR3 totals 12 residues. V shed 0 bases and J shed 8 bases, with 7 bases lying between them. CDR3 residues: CAWSVQSGELFF. The CDR3 DNA sequence: TGTGCCTGGAGTGTACAATCAGGGGAGCTGTTTTTT.

This chain links TRBV28 with TRBJ1-5, with D possibly being TRBD1 (5 bases). CDR3 length: 14 residues. Germline V lookup: CDR1 MDHEN, CDR2 SYDVKM. V was cut by 3 bases and J by 5 bases, with 11 bases left in between. CDR3 sequence reads: CASSFGGDHQPQHF. The CDR3 DNA is TGTGCCAGCAGTTTCGGAGGGGACCATCAGCCCCAGCATTTT.

The J gene is TRBJ1-1, the V gene TRBV5-1; D ambiguous. The V gene's germline CDR1 is SGHRS and CDR2 YFSETQ. This CDR3 has 13 amino acids. Between the trimmed V and J ends, which lost 7 bases and 1 base, there was a span of 11 bases. CDR3 protein: CASGFAGNTEAFF. CDR3 nucleotides: TGCGCCAGCGGATTTGCAGGGAACACTGAAGCTTTCTTT.

V is TRBV5-1 and J is TRBJ1-1, with TRBD1 matching 7 bases. The V segment lost 3 bases and the J segment 0 bases; nucleotides outside the gene matches: 11. CDR1 is SGHRS, CDR2 YFSETQ, per germline. There are 17 residues in the CDR3. The CDR3 loop reads CASSWAPPQGMNTEAFF. CDR3 sequence (DNA): TGCGCCAGCAGCTGGGCCCCCCCACAGGGGATGAACACTGAAGCTTTCTTT.

This rearrangement joins TRBV2 to TRBJ1-3; D perhaps matches TRBD1 (5 bases). The CDR3 length is 15 residues. CDR1 is SNHLY, CDR2 FYNNEI, per germline. Trimming left V 6 bases short and J 2 bases short, with 14 bases between. The CDR3 DNA is TGTGCCAGCAGGGCGGGACTTTTAGCTGGAAACACCATATATTTT. Its translation: CASRAGLLAGNTIYF. The full variable domain, its missing parts supplied by reference TRBV2 and TRBJ1-3, is EPEVTQTPSHQVTQMGQEVILRCVPISNHLYFYWYRQILGQKVEFLVSFYNNEISEKSEIFDDQFSVERPDGSNFTLKIRSTKLEDSAMYFCASRAGLLAGNTIYFGEGSWLTVV.

This clone was observed a few times. V usage is TRBV5-1 and J usage is TRBJ2-1; 13 bases are a match to TRBD2. Germline-derived CDR1 and CDR2 are SGHRS and YFSETQ. The junction had 8 bases not matched to a gene; V was cut back by 6 bases and J by 8 bases. CDR3 size: 15 residues. CDR3 sequence (DNA): TGCGCCAGCAAGGGACTAGCGGGATTTCGGGATGAGCAGTTCTTC. Translating it yields CASKGLAGFRDEQFF.

This chain connects TRBV5-6 to TRBJ2-6; perhaps D is TRBD1 or TRBD2 (6 bases each). CDR1 is SGHDT and CDR2 is YYEEEE in the germline V gene. The CDR3 extends over 13 amino acids. V lost 0 bases, J lost 13 bases, and 11 bases lay in between. CDR3 nucleotide sequence: TGTGCCAGCAGCTTGGACAGGGCGGGGGTCCTGACTTTC. Translation gives CASSLDRAGVLTF.

V usage is TRBV19 and J usage is TRBJ2-1; D could derive from TRBD1 or TRBD2 (6 bases each). Between the trimmed V and J ends, which lost 7 bases and 0 bases, there was a span of 13 bases. Germline V gene sequence: CDR1 LNHDA, CDR2 SQIVND (reference sequence). The CDR3 runs to 15 residues. CDR3 residues: CASTIGGGSYNEQFF. The DNA for the CDR3 is TGTGCCAGTACCATCGGGGGCGGCTCCTACAATGAGCAGTTCTTC.

This clone has a single count. The gene calls are TRBV9 and TRBJ1-2; a possible D gene is TRBD1 (5 bases). This CDR3 comprises 13 residues. Looked up from germline, CDR1 is SGDLS and CDR2 is YYNGEE. The V and J ends lost 5 bases and 5 bases respectively, with 13 bases between them. CDR3 residues: CASSGLGGYGYTF. The CDR3 DNA reads as TGTGCCAGCAGTGGACTTGGGGGGTATGGCTACACCTTC.

J is TRBJ2-7 and V is TRBV5-1, with D unclear. The germline V and J ends were trimmed by 0 bases and 4 bases, with 14 bases remaining between them. Germline CDR1 SGHRS, CDR2 YFSETQ. The CDR3 length is 15 residues. Here the CDR3 DNA reads TGCGCCAGCAGCTTGGCGAGCCAGCCAATATACGAGCAGTACTTC. Encoded protein: CASSLASQPIYEQYF.

The rearrangement joins TRBV28 to TRBJ1-2, with 7 bases aligning to TRBD1. The ends lost 5 bases at V and 8 bases at J; junction bases unmatched: 5. The germline CDR1 and CDR2 sequences are MDHEN and SYDVKM. There are 12 residues in the CDR3. CDR3 amino acids: CASSLRGQGYTF. CDR3 in DNA: TGTGCCAGCAGTCTGAGGGGGCAGGGCTACACCTTC.

The CDR3 sequence: CASSPRTGGAHNEQFF. The CDR3 coding sequence is TGTGCCAGCAGCCCCCGGACAGGGGGCGCCCACAATGAGCAGTTCTTC. The J gene is TRBJ2-1, the V gene TRBV6-4, with 11 bases that match TRBD1. With 6 bases clipped from V and 5 bases from J, the junction kept 9 bases outside the gene matches. The germline V gene has CDR1 MRHNA and CDR2 SNTAGT. The CDR3 consists of 16 residues.

The V gene is TRBV9, the J gene TRBJ2-6; D gene unclear. Trimming stripped 0 bases from V and 0 bases from J, with 10 bases between. Germline V gene data show CDR1 as SGDLS and CDR2 as YYNGEE. The length of the CDR3 is 17 residues. The CDR3: CASSVVPFGSGANVLTF. The CDR3 bases are TGTGCCAGCAGCGTAGTTCCGTTTGGCTCTGGGGCCAACGTCCTGACTTTC.

The gene calls are TRBV7-9 and TRBJ2-1, with D possibly being TRBD1 or TRBD2 (6 bases each). Germline-derived CDR1 and CDR2 are SEHNR and FQNEAQ (reference sequence). The CDR3 is 15 amino acids. V was pared by 4 bases and J by 7 bases, with 17 bases between. In DNA, the CDR3 is TGTGCCAGCAGCTATCCCGGGGGCCAGGATAATGAGCAGTTCTTC. It translates to CASSYPGGQDNEQFF.

The chain is built from TRBV4-2 and TRBJ2-3; the match to TRBD2 covers 7 bases. CDR1 LGHNA and CDR2 YNFKEQ come from the germline V gene. The CDR3 is 15 amino acids. V was pared by 6 bases and J by 3 bases, with 9 bases of the junction left unmatched. The CDR3 nucleotides read TGTGCCAGCAGACTCAGCGGGATGCGTACAGATACGCAGTATTTT. Protein sequence: CASRLSGMRTDTQYF.